This T cell receptor (beta chain) originates from a study of long-term antiretroviral therapy in people with HIV. At the level of the study: Specimens dating back about a decade before the 2015 immediate-ART recommendation are the oldest included.

V lost 5 bases and J lost 3, with 12 bases in between. This CDR3 has 14 amino acids. CDR1 KGHSH and CDR2 LQKENI come from the germline V gene. With survey level as its setting, the immunoSEQ assay was v3.0. Sequencing had a target that covered roughly 40,000-50,000 T-cell genomes per sample. TCRdb's table, derived via immunoSEQ multiplex PCR, lists solely in-frame clones and lacks some. The sample includes roughly 19,000 clones, about nine tenths of them seen just once. About this clone: Its antigen is as yet unknown.

Treatment for all HIV-infected participants took place in the United States. General study results and limits: Versus controls, repertoires in people with HIV had narrower CDR3 length ranges.

Material: unsorted PBMCs, obtained 0.5 years after starting antiretroviral therapy. The chain combines TRBV18 with TRBJ2-3; D possibly corresponds to TRBD1 (5 bases). This TCR came from a middle-aged man with HIV. The DNA for the CDR3 is TGTGCCAGCTCAGAAGCAGGGTTTACAGATACGCAGTATTTT. It is translated as CASSEAGFTDTQYF.